One sample yielded the 17 T cell receptor beta chains listed below, sequenced in a study of cytomegalovirus exposure and HLA in healthy donors (dated by TCRdb to about 2017). The library was prepared using the immunoSEQ multiplex PCR assay. A mixture of 60 forward primers for TCR Vbeta segments and 13 reverse primers for TCR Jbeta segments was used in the multiplex PCR. TCRdb took over this immuneACCESS table, retaining in-frame rearrangements with V and J assigned. Such tables are incomplete; in checked studies, under half of the missing clones stem from an unresolved V gene, and the remainder is unexplained. The sample table holds a few hundred thousand clones, of which roughly 70% were seen once. Approximately 1.9% of the sample rests with the top ten. The material sequenced was PBMCs. The receptor set was obtained from a woman aged 25 to 39 in good health and CMV-seronegative.

The V gene is TRBV7-2, the J gene TRBJ2-5; tentative D call: TRBD1 (6 bases). TRBJ2-7 matches the DNA end more closely, so the J call is doubtful. This CDR3 contains 13 residues. In germline, CDR1 is SGHTA, CDR2 FQGNSA. This CDR3 reads CASSLARGSEQYF. CDR3 DNA: TGTGCCAGCAGCTTAGCGAGGGGGTCCGAGCAGTACTTC.

This clone has a handful of counts. The chain has TRBV19 and TRBJ1-5, with 10 positions matching TRBD1. This CDR3 comprises 17 residues. Germline trimming cut 3 bases from V and 0 bases from J; bases unmatched to any gene: 5. Germline CDR1 LNHDA, CDR2 SQIVND (reference sequence). The CDR3 protein is CASSMGTGVVSNQPQHF. As DNA, the CDR3 is TGTGCCAGTAGTATGGGGACAGGGGTCGTTAGCAATCAGCCCCAGCATTTT.

The J gene is TRBJ2-5, the V gene TRBV30; D is possibly TRBD1 (6 bases). Trimming cost V 0 bases and J 2 bases, with 13 bases left between them. The CDR3 loop spans 15 amino acids. Germline CDR1 and CDR2: GTSNPN and SVGIG (reference sequence). The CDR3 bases are TGTGCCTGGAGTGTAGGGTCAGGGGTGCAAGAGACCCAGTACTTC. Its protein product is CAWSVGSGVQETQYF.

This clone showed up just a few times. The rearrangement uses TRBV29-1 and TRBJ1-1; the match to TRBD1 covers 8 bases. With V trimmed by 5 bases and J by 1 base, 0 bases remained unmatched. Germline values: CDR1 SQVTM, CDR2 ANQGSEA. CDR3 length: 12 amino acids. The chain's CDR3 is CSVTGGNTEAFF. The CDR3 nucleotides read TGCAGCGTTACAGGGGGGAACACTGAAGCTTTCTTT.

The chain carries TRBV5-8 and TRBJ1-4; weak D call: TRBD1 (6 bases). This CDR3 region has 14 residues. Germline V CDR1 and CDR2: SGHTS, YDEGEE. Trimming shortened V by 4 bases and J by 4 bases, and 11 bases separated the two germline ends. The CDR3 loop reads CASSPGGRNEKLFF. CDR3 sequence (DNA): TGTGCCAGCAGCCCGGGGGGGCGTAATGAAAAACTGTTTTTT.

This chain connects TRBV27 to TRBJ1-2, with 11 bases that match TRBD1. The CDR3 is 14 amino acids. The trim removed 5 bases at V and 9 bases at J, leaving 8 bases unmatched. The germline CDR1 and CDR2 sequences are MNHEY and SMNVEV (reference sequence). CDR3 in amino acids: CASSPGQGVRSYTF. CDR3 nucleotides: TGTGCCAGCAGTCCGGGACAGGGGGTGAGGAGCTACACCTTC.

The CDR3 bases are TGTGCCAGCTCTAGACTTCAGGGTTGGCAGGAGACCCAGTACTTC. Residues: CASSRLQGWQETQYF. V is TRBV2 and J is TRBJ2-5; tentatively, D is TRBD1 (5 bases). Trimming removed 8 bases from V and 5 bases from J, with 21 bases in between. CDR1 and CDR2 from the germline V gene are SNHLY and FYNNEI. The CDR3 is made up of 15 amino acids. The full variable domain, with the rest looked up from reference TRBV2 and TRBJ2-5, is EPEVTQTPSHQVTQMGQEVILRCVPISNHLYFYWYRQILGQKVEFLVSFYNNEISEKSEIFDDQFSVERPDGSNFTLKIRSTKLEDSAMYFCASSRLQGWQETQYFGPGTRLLVL.

A few counts support this clone. This sequence joins TRBV7-9 and TRBJ1-2; possibly TRBD1 for D (5 bases). This CDR3 has 12 residues. V was cut by 2 bases and J by 4 bases, with 5 bases left in between. Per germline, CDR1 SEHNR and CDR2 FQNEAQ (reference sequence). CDR3 region: CASSLQGYGYTF. CDR3 in DNA: TGTGCCAGCAGCTTACAGGGCTATGGCTACACCTTC.

The V call is TRBV7-9, the J call TRBJ2-2; TRBD1 is a possible D gene (6 bases). CDR1 and CDR2 (germline): SEHNR, FQNEAQ (reference sequence). The V and J ends lost 5 bases and 1 base respectively, with 11 bases between them. CDR3 length: 15 amino acids. The CDR3, as DNA: TGTGCCAGCAGCCTAGGGACATTGAACACCGGGGAGCTGTTTTTT. Amino acid sequence: CASSLGTLNTGELFF.

This clone occurred a few times. The V call is TRBV29-1, the J call TRBJ1-1; TRBD1 agrees at 7 bases. The CDR3 spans 15 residues. Germline CDR1 reads SQVTM; CDR2 reads ANQGSEA. V shed 1 base, J shed 4 bases, and the junction held 9 bases outside the gene matches. The CDR3 DNA sequence: TGCAGCGTTGAAGGAATGTACAGGGGTGGCACTGAAGCTTTCTTT. Protein: CSVEGMYRGGTEAFF.

The chain employs TRBV11-2 and TRBJ2-1; tentative D call: TRBD1 (5 bases). V was pared by 3 bases and J by 9 bases, with 18 bases between. The CDR3 runs to 15 residues. Germline CDR1 and CDR2: SGHAT and FQNNGV. In nucleotides, the CDR3 is TGTGCCAGCAGCTTTAGCACATTCCGGACAAGTGAGCAGTTCTTC. This translates into CASSFSTFRTSEQFF.

The chain is built from TRBV15 and TRBJ2-2; 10 bases line up with TRBD2. The CDR3 consists of 20 residues. Germline V gene lookup returns CDR1 LNHNV and CDR2 YYDKDF (reference sequence). J was trimmed by 0 bases and V by 4 bases; bases with no gene match: 14. CDR3 sequence (DNA): TGTGCCACCAGCACGCCCTGGGCCGAACTAGCGGGGCCGAACACCGGGGAGCTGTTTTTT. This encodes CATSTPWAELAGPNTGELFF.

A few counts support this clone. The chain has TRBV6-6 and TRBJ1-1; the D is unclear. V gave up 5 bases and J gave up 5 bases, with 18 bases separating them. CDR1 and CDR2 (germline): MNHNY, SVGAGI (reference sequence). The CDR3 sequence is 15 residues long. The DNA of the CDR3 is TGTGCCAGCAGTACCCCCCCGGGGAAAGGGACTGAAGCTTTCTTT. Translated, it gives CASSTPPGKGTEAFF.

V and J are TRBV19 and TRBJ2-5, with TRBD1 identical over 7 bases. The J segment lost 4 bases and the V segment lost 0 bases, leaving 5 bases of the junction unmatched. The CDR3 extends over 15 amino acids. Germline loops: CDR1 LNHDA, CDR2 SQIVND (reference sequence). The CDR3 DNA is TGTGCCAGTAGTATAGACAAGACAGGGAGAGAGACCCAGTACTTC. Its translation is CASSIDKTGRETQYF.

This clone was counted between two and nine times. The chain links TRBV7-2 to TRBJ1-5; D remains unclear. The CDR3 runs 13 residues. Deletions cut 3 bases from V and 2 bases from J, with 5 bases between. The germline CDR1 and CDR2 sequences are SGHTA and FQGNSA. CDR3 sequence (DNA): TGTGCCAGCAGCTTTCAGGGCAATCAGCCCCAGCATTTT. Translation: CASSFQGNQPQHF.

CDR3 sequence reads: CASSFAGDNSPLHF. In nucleotides, the CDR3 is TGTGCCAGCAGCTTTGCAGGGGATAATTCACCCCTCCACTTT. This chain connects TRBV7-9 to TRBJ1-6; D possibly corresponds to TRBD1 (6 bases). There are 14 residues in the CDR3. V was cut by 3 bases and J by 5 bases, with 8 bases left in between. Germline CDR1 SEHNR, CDR2 FQNEAQ (reference sequence).

The chain carries TRBV6-5 and TRBJ2-5; maybe TRBD1 (5 bases). Germline assignment: CDR1 MNHEY and CDR2 SVGAGI. V dropped 4 bases and J dropped 4 bases, with 10 bases sitting between them. The CDR3 totals 13 residues. CDR3 coding DNA: TGTGCCAGCAGTTTAGCAGGGCCAGAGACCCAGTACTTC. Its translation is CASSLAGPETQYF.